What follows are 6 T cell receptor beta chains derived from one specimen sequenced in a study of T cells in localized non-small cell lung cancer. The table came from immunoSEQ multiplex PCR; TCRdb's copy has only in-frame clones and leaves some out. The table shows tens of thousands of clones, with around 86% occurring only once. Here the sequenced sample was PBMCs, taken before any cancer treatment. The source of these receptors is a female donor with stage II lung adenocarcinoma.

The chain employs TRBV27 and TRBJ1-5; tentatively, D is TRBD1 (6 bases). The CDR3 has 16 amino acids. The V gene lost 0 bases and the J gene lost 4 bases, with 13 bases spanning the gap. Germline V CDR1 and CDR2: MNHEY, SMNVEV (reference sequence). The CDR3 DNA sequence: TGTGCCAGCAGTTTATCAGGGGGGACGGCAAATCAGCCCCAGCATTTT. Its translation is CASSLSGGTANQPQHF.

This clone occurred a few times. The gene calls are TRBV5-6 and TRBJ1-6, with D possibly TRBD1 on 5 matching bases. Germline assignment: CDR1 SGHDT and CDR2 YYEEEE. Trimming pared 4 bases from V and 8 bases from J, leaving 13 bases between. The CDR3 length is 14 residues. The DNA for the CDR3 is TGTGCCAGCAGCGGGGACCTCGGGGATTCACCCCTCCACTTT. Amino acids: CASSGDLGDSPLHF.

In its sample, this clone was seen once. The chain uses TRBV15 and TRBJ1-2; 7 bases are a match to TRBD1. The CDR3 covers 15 residues. Per the germline V gene, CDR1 is LNHNV and CDR2 is YYDKDF (reference sequence). V lost 0 bases and J lost 5; bases outside the gene matches: 6. The CDR3 spells CATSRDLTGRYGYTF. CDR3 coding DNA: TGTGCCACCAGCAGAGACTTGACAGGGAGGTATGGCTACACCTTC.

This chain connects TRBV7-9 to TRBJ1-1; D possibly corresponds to TRBD1 (5 bases). The CDR3 contains 14 residues. Trimming stripped 8 bases from V and 1 base from J, with 14 bases between. Germline V CDR1 and CDR2: SEHNR, FQNEAQ (reference sequence). The DNA for the CDR3 is TGTGCCAGCCGCGGGTCAGGGCGGAACACTGAAGCTTTCTTT. It encodes CASRGSGRNTEAFF.

The rearrangement uses TRBV5-8 and TRBJ1-4; 8 nucleotides match TRBD1. Germline V gene data show CDR1 as SGHTS and CDR2 as YDEGEE. The CDR3 is 16 amino acids. V shed 4 bases, J shed 5 bases, and the junction held 10 bases outside the gene matches. CDR3 DNA: TGTGCCAGCAGCCCAGGACAGGGAAGGCGGAATGAAAAACTGTTTTTT. This encodes CASSPGQGRRNEKLFF.

J is TRBJ1-1 and V is TRBV2; a weak D match, TRBD1 (5 bases). V was shortened by 7 bases and J by 0 bases, with 12 bases between the two germline ends. Germline V gene sequence: CDR1 SNHLY, CDR2 FYNNEI. The CDR3 is 14 amino acids. The CDR3 DNA reads TGTGCCAGCAATAGACAGCAGATGAACACTGAAGCTTTCTTT. Translated: CASNRQQMNTEAFF.